The text below deals with one TCR beta chain. Its antigen is as yet unknown. The data originate from a study of OX40 agonist ivuxolimab in advanced cancers. On the study more broadly: Patients received ivuxolimab, an agonistic anti-OX40 (CD134) antibody. Among those enrolled, mean age was around 55 years (range about 23 to 85) and 82.7% were male. Notes on the study in general: The authors did not determine the antigen specificity of the expanded peripheral T cells.

Germline V gives CDR1 MGHRA, CDR2 YSYEKL. Trimming took 4 bases from V and 4 from J, leaving 13 bases between them. This CDR3 spans 14 amino acids. Here immunoSEQ multiplex PCR was the method, and the copy in TCRdb shows in-frame clones only, minus some. The table lists 70,000 to 85,000 clones, 65% to 90% of them singletons, with approximately 1.9% in the top ten. The origin of this receptor is an adult with an advanced solid tumor such as melanoma, head and neck, liver or kidney cancer. The input for sequencing was CD4+ or CD8+ T cells sorted from blood, taken in a trial of the OX40 agonist ivuxolimab. J is TRBJ1-1 and V is TRBV4-1; no reliable D call. The CDR3: CASSRPRVATEAFF. The CDR3, as DNA: TGCGCCAGCAGCCGGCCAAGGGTGGCCACTGAAGCTTTCTTT.